Below are 17 T cell receptor beta chains sequenced from a single sample in a study of OX40 agonist ivuxolimab in advanced cancers. Using immunoSEQ multiplex PCR, the repertoire was profiled, and TCRdb retains in-frame clones only, with some absent. The sample holds 100,000 to 140,000 clones, less than 95% seen once. Here the sequenced sample was CD4+ or CD8+ T cells sorted from blood, taken in a trial of the OX40 agonist ivuxolimab. The source is an adult with an advanced solid tumor such as melanoma, head and neck, liver or kidney cancer.

This chain links TRBV19 with TRBJ2-1, with 7 bases fitting TRBD2. V was clipped by 1 base and J by 5 bases; unmatched bases: 2. The CDR3 contains 14 residues. The germline CDR1 and CDR2 sequences are LNHDA and SQIVND (reference sequence). The DNA of the CDR3 is TGTGCCAGTAGTATAGCTAGCGGCCACAATGAGCAGTTCTTC. This sequence encodes CASSIASGHNEQFF.

This rearrangement joins TRBV7-2 to TRBJ2-6; 10 nucleotides align to TRBD1. Germline loops: CDR1 SGHTA, CDR2 FQGNSA. V lost 1 base, J lost 0 bases, and 3 bases stayed unmatched. The CDR3 covers 18 residues. CDR3 sequence (DNA): TGTGCCAGCAGCTTAGGACAGGGGGCCCTCTCTGGGGCCAACGTCCTGACTTTC. Residues: CASSLGQGALSGANVLTF.

The chain combines TRBV27 with TRBJ2-7, with TRBD2 matching 7 bases. Trimming took 6 bases from V and 3 from J; bases not matched to a gene: 20. Germline assignment: CDR1 MNHEY and CDR2 SMNVEV (reference sequence). This CDR3 comprises 18 residues. CDR3 DNA sequence: TGTGCCAGCAGCCACTCCGTGGGCCGGCTAGCGGAGGTCTACGAGCAGTACTTC. It specifies CASSHSVGRLAEVYEQYF.

The genes are TRBV7-6 and TRBJ2-7; D possibly corresponds to TRBD2 (7 bases). The CDR3 runs to 17 residues. V was trimmed by 4 bases and J by 4 bases, leaving 23 bases between them. Germline V gene data show CDR1 as SGHVS and CDR2 as FNYEAQ. The CDR3 reads CASSYQPSRTAGYEQYF. As DNA, the CDR3 is TGTGCCAGCAGCTACCAACCAAGCCGGACAGCGGGGTACGAGCAGTACTTC.

The rearrangement links TRBV25-1 to TRBJ2-1; D ambiguous. Trimming took 1 base from V and 4 from J, leaving 8 bases between them. Germline V gene lookup returns CDR1 MGHDK and CDR2 SYGVNS. The CDR3 totals 14 residues. The chain's CDR3 is CASSESAAYNEQFF. CDR3 coding DNA: TGTGCCAGCAGTGAATCGGCAGCGTACAATGAGCAGTTCTTC. The full variable domain, completed using reference TRBV25-1 and TRBJ2-1, is EADIYQTPRYLVIGTGKKITLECSQTMGHDKMYWYQQDPGMELHLIHYSYGVNSTEKGDLSSESTVSRIRTEHFPLTLESARPSHTSQYLCASSESAAYNEQFFGPGTRLTVL.

The J gene is TRBJ2-1, the V gene TRBV7-3, with D tentatively TRBD2 (5 bases). The CDR3 covers 15 residues. CDR1 is SGHTA and CDR2 is FQGTGA in the germline V gene. V was trimmed by 3 bases and J by 5 bases, leaving 14 bases between them. Written as DNA, the CDR3 is TGTGCCAGCAGCTTCATACCGGGATCCGACAATGAGCAGTTCTTC. Protein: CASSFIPGSDNEQFF.

This clone was seen a handful of times. The CDR3 loop reads CASSPSGGGSYEQYF. CDR3 in DNA: TGTGCCAGCTCACCGTCAGGGGGGGGATCCTACGAGCAGTACTTC. The chain links TRBV18 to TRBJ2-7, with D tentatively TRBD1 or TRBD2 (7 bases each). Trimming shortened V by 3 bases and J by 1 base, and 13 bases separated the two germline ends. CDR3 length: 15 residues. Germline V gene lookup returns CDR1 KGHSH and CDR2 LQKENI.

This clone was observed once. The J gene is TRBJ1-6, the V gene TRBV5-1, with D uncertain. The CDR3 extends over 14 amino acids. Per the germline V gene, CDR1 is SGHRS and CDR2 is YFSETQ. The V gene lost 6 bases and the J gene lost 7 bases, with 14 bases spanning the gap. The DNA of the CDR3 is TGCGCCAGCACTGGCGGACGGACCAATTCACCCCTCCACTTT. Its protein is CASTGGRTNSPLHF.

The V gene is TRBV5-1, the J gene TRBJ2-1; the D gene could be TRBD1 or TRBD2 (5 bases each). In germline, CDR1 is SGHRS, CDR2 YFSETQ. The CDR3 is 17 amino acids. V was pared by 2 bases and J by 9 bases, with 24 bases between. The CDR3 bases are TGCGCCAGCAGCTTCGTCCCTCGGGACCAGACCCCCGGTGAGCAGTTCTTC. Translation: CASSFVPRDQTPGEQFF.

The V and J genes are TRBV9 and TRBJ1-4, with D maybe TRBD1 (6 bases). Germline CDR1 reads SGDLS; CDR2 reads YYNGEE. This CDR3 has 15 residues. Trimming pared 3 bases from V and 3 bases from J, leaving 12 bases between. The CDR3 coding sequence is TGTGCCAGCAGCGACAGGACAGACCCTAATGAAAAACTGTTTTTT. Its protein is CASSDRTDPNEKLFF.

The rearrangement uses TRBV6-1 and TRBJ2-1; possibly TRBD2 for D (5 bases). In germline, CDR1 is MNHNS, CDR2 SASEGT. V was trimmed by 7 bases and J by 3 bases, leaving 10 bases between them. CDR3 size: 13 residues. CDR3 sequence reads: CASTIGVYNEQFF. As DNA, the CDR3 is TGTGCCAGCACTATCGGGGTCTACAATGAGCAGTTCTTC.

The V call is TRBV11-2, the J call TRBJ2-7; possible D gene TRBD2, 5 bases. Germline assignment: CDR1 SGHAT and CDR2 FQNNGV. V lost 3 bases, J lost 7 bases, and 16 bases lay in between. The CDR3 has 14 residues. The CDR3 region is CASSFGEHSGEQYF. CDR3 coding DNA: TGTGCCAGCAGCTTTGGGGAGCATTCCGGAGAGCAGTACTTC.

This clone was seen only a few times. The chain is built from TRBV19 and TRBJ2-7, with TRBD2 matching over 9 bases. CDR3 size: 14 residues. Germline trimming cut 5 bases from V and 3 bases from J; bases unmatched to any gene: 5. Germline assignment: CDR1 LNHDA and CDR2 SQIVND (reference sequence). The CDR3 coding sequence is TGTGCCAGTAGTCAGACTAGCGGTTACTACGAGCAGTACTTC. Translated: CASSQTSGYYEQYF.

The rearrangement uses TRBV27 and TRBJ1-2, with a possible D match to TRBD1 (5 bases). Trimming shortened V by 6 bases and J by 2 bases, and 10 bases separated the two germline ends. This CDR3 region has 13 residues. Germline V gives CDR1 MNHEY, CDR2 SMNVEV (reference sequence). The CDR3 loop is CASSSTENYGYTF. CDR3 coding DNA: TGTGCCAGCAGCTCGACAGAGAACTATGGCTACACCTTC.

The chain combines TRBV6-1 with TRBJ1-2, with 8 bases matching TRBD1. The V gene end was trimmed by 6 bases and the J gene end by 6 bases; junction bases not matched to a gene: 9. Germline CDR1 reads MNHNS; CDR2 reads SASEGT. The CDR3 spans 14 residues. CDR3 nucleotides: TGTGCCAGCAGCATCGGCAGGGGGCGTAATGGCTACACCTTC. Protein sequence: CASSIGRGRNGYTF.

The J gene is TRBJ1-1, the V gene TRBV5-4; D is uncertain. This CDR3 has 13 amino acids. CDR1 and CDR2 (germline): SGHNT, YYREEE (reference sequence). V was shortened by 4 bases and J by 3 bases, with 10 bases between the two germline ends. The CDR3 loop reads CASSIDGYTEAFF. As DNA, the CDR3 is TGTGCCAGCAGCATAGACGGATACACTGAAGCTTTCTTT.

V usage is TRBV7-8 and J usage is TRBJ1-5, with 9 bases lining up with TRBD1. The CDR3 is 16 amino acids. V was pared by 2 bases and J by 7 bases, with 9 bases of the junction left unmatched. CDR1 and CDR2 from the germline V gene are SGHVS and FQNEAQ. The chain's CDR3 is CASSLLGTGGWQPQHF. CDR3 sequence (DNA): TGTGCCAGCAGCTTACTGGGAACAGGGGGCTGGCAGCCCCAGCATTTT.